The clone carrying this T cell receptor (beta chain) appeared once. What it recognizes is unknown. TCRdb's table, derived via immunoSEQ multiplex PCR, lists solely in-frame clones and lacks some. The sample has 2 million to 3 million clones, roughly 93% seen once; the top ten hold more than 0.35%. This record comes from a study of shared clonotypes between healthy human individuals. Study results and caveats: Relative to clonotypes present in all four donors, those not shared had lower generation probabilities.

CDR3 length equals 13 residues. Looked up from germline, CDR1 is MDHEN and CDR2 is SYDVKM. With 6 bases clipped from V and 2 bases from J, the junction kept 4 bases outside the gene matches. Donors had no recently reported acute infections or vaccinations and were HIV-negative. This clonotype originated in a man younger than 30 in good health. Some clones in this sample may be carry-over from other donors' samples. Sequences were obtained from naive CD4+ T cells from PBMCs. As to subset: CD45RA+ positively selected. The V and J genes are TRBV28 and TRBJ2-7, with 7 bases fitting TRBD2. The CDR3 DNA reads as TGTGCCAGCAGGTTGGGAGGGCCCTACGAGCAGTACTTC. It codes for CASRLGGPYEQYF.